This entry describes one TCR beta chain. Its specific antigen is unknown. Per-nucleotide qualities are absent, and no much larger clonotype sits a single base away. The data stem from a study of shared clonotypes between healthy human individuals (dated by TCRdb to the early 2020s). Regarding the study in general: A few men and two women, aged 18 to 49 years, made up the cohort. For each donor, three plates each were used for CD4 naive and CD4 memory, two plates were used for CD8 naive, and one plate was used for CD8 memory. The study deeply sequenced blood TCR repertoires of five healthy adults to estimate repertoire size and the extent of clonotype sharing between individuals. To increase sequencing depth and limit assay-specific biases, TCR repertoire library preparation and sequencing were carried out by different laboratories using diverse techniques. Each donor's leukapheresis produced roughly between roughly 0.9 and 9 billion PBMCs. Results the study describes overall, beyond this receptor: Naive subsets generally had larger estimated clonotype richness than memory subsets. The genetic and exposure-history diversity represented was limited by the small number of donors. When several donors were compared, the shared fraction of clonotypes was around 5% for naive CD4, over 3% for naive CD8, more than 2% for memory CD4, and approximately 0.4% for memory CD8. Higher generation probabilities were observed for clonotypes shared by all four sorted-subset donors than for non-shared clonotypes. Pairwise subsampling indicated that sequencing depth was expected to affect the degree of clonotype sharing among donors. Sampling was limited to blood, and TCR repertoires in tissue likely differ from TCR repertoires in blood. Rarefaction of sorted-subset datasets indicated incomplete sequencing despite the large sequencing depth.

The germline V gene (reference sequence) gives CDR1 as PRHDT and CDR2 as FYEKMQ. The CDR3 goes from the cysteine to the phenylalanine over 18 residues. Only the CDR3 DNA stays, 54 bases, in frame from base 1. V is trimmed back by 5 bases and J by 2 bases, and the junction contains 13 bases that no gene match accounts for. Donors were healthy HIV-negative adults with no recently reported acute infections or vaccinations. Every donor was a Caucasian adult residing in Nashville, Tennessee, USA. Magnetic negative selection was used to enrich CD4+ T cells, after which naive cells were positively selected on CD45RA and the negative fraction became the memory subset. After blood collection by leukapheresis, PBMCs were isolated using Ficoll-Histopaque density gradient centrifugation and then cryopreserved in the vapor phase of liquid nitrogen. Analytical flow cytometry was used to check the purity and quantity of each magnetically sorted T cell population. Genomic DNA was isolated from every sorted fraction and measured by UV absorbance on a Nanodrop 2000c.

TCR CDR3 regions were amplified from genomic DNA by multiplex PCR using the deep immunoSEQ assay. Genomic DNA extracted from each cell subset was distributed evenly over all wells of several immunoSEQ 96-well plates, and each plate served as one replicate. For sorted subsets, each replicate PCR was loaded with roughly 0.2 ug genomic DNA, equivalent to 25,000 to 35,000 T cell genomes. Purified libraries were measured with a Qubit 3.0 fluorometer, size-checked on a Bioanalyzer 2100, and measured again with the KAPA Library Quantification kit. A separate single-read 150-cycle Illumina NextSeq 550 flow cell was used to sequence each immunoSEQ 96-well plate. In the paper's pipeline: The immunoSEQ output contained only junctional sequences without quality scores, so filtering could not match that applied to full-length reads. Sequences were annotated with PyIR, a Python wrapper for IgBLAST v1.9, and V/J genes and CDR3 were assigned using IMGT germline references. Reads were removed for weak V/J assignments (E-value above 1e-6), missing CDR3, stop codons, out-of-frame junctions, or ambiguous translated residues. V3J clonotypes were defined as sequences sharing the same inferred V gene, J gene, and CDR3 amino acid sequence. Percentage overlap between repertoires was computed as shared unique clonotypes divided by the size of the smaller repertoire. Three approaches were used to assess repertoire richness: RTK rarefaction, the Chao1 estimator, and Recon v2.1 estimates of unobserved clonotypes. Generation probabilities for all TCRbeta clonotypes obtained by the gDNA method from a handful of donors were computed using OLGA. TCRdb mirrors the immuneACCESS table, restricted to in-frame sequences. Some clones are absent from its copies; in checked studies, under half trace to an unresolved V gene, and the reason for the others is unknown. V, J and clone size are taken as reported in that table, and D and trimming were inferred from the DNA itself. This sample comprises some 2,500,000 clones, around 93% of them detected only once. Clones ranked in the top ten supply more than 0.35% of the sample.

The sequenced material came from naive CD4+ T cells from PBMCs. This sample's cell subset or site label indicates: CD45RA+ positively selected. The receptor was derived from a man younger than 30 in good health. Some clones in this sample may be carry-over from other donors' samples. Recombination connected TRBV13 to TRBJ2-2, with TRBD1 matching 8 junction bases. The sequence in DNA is TGTGCCAGCAGCACGCGAGCCCAACAGGGGGAAAACACCGGGGAGCTGTTTTTT. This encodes CASSTRAQQGENTGELFF.